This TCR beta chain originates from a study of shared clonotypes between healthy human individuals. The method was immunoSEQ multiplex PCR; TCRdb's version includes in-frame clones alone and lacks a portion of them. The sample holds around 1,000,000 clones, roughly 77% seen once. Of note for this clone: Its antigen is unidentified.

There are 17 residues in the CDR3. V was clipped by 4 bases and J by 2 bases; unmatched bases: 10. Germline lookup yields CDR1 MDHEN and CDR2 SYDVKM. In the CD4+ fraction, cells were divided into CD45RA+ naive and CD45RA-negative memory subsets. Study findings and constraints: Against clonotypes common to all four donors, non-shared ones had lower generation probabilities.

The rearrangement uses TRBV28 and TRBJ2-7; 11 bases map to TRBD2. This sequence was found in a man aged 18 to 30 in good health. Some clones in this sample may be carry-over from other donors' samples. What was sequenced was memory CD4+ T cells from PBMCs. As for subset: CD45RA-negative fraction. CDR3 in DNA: TGTGCCAGCAGTTCCCTTCGACTAGCGGGACCGACCTACGAGCAGTACTTC. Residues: CASSSLRLAGPTYEQYF.